This entry describes one T cell receptor (beta chain). Its antigen is still unknown. CDR3 length: 15 amino acids. With 2 bases clipped from V and 3 bases from J, the junction kept 5 bases outside the gene matches. This record belongs to a study of blood T cells in healthy people across ages. General study results and limits: Long-lived and aged donors differed, with more naive CD4+ cells and higher diversity in the long-lived. There was a strong correlation between TCR beta diversity and naive T cell percentage.

A second roughly 6 to 11 cycle PCR used barcoded and J-beta primers. From the 5' RACE reads, TCRdb called clonotypes with MiXCR, one entry per CDR3 protein. The table has about a million distinct CDR3 sequences, around 48% seen once; the top ten hold under 15%. The specimen was blood. The genes are TRBV12-3 or TRBV12-4 and TRBJ2-3; 7 nucleotides line up with TRBD2. The receptor was isolated from a man aged 25-45 years in good health. CDR3: CASSLFWGGTDTQYF. In DNA form, the CDR3 reads TGTGCCAGCAGTTTATTCTGGGGGGGAACAGATACGCAGTATTTT.